This T cell receptor beta chain was sequenced for a study of T cells in narcolepsy. In the study overall: Enrolled donors included narcolepsy type 1 or type 2 patients and healthy controls. Study-wide results and caveats: Blood of same and different patients, but not healthy controls, reportedly held recurring autoreactive clonotypes. Autoreactive HCRT-specific and TRIB2-specific clonotypes were marked in same-patient CSF-versus-blood CD4+ comparisons. Autoreactive clone sequences were missing from some blood memory CD4+ repertoires.

Produced via immunoSEQ multiplex PCR; TCRdb's table is partial and in-frame only. Here the sample spans some 33,000 clones, 85% to 90% being singletons. The CDR3 sequence is 16 residues long. Looked up from germline, CDR1 is SGHNT and CDR2 is YENEEA. Trimming at V came to 3 bases and at J to 0 bases, leaving 3 bases not matched to a gene. Remarks on this clone: Its target is not known.

The receptor's source is a human donor with narcolepsy. The sequencing input was CD45RA- memory CD4+ T cells from PBMCs. The V gene is TRBV11-3, the J gene TRBJ2-1; 9 bases align to TRBD2. CDR3 bases: TGTGCCAGCAGCTTCGGTAGCGGGAGCTCCTACAATGAGCAGTTCTTC. Amino acid sequence: CASSFGSGSSYNEQFF.